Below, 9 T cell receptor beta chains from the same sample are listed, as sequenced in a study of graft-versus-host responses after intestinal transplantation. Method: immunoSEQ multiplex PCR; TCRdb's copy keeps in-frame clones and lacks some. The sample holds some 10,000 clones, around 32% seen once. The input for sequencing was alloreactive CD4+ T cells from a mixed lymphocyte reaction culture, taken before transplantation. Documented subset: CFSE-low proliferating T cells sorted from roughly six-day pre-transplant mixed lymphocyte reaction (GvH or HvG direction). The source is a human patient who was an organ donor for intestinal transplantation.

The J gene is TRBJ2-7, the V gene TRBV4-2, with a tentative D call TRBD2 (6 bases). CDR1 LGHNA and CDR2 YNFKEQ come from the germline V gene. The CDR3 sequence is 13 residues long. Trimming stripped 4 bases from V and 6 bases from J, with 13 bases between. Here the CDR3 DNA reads TGTGCCAGCAGCCCCCGGTGGGGGGTCGAGCAGTACTTC. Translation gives CASSPRWGVEQYF.

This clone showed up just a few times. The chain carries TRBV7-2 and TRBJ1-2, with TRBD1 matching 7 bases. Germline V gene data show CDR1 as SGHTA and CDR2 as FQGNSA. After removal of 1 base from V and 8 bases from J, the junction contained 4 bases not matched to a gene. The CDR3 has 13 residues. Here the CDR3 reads CASSLGAGGGYTF. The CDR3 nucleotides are TGTGCCAGCAGCTTAGGGGCAGGGGGAGGCTACACCTTC.

The CDR3 reads CASSHLTGTYEQYF. The CDR3 nucleotides read TGTGCCAGCAGCCACCTGACAGGAACCTACGAGCAGTACTTC. The chain recombines TRBV7-9 with TRBJ2-7; D is perhaps TRBD1 (6 bases). CDR1 and CDR2 (germline): SEHNR, FQNEAQ (reference sequence). CDR3 length: 14 amino acids. The V and J ends lost 5 bases and 2 bases respectively, with 13 bases between them.

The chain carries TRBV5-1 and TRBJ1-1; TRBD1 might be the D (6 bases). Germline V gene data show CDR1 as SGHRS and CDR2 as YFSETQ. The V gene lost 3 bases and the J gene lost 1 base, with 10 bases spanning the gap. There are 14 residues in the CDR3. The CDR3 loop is CASSSGHTNTEAFF. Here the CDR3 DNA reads TGCGCCAGCAGCTCGGGACACACGAACACTGAAGCTTTCTTT.

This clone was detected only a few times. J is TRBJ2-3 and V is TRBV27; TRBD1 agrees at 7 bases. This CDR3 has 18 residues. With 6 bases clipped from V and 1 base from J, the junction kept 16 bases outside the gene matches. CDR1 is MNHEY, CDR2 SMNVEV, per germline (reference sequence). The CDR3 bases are TGTGCCAGCAGCTGGAGCCACAGGGGAAAAGGGGGCACAGATACGCAGTATTTT. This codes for CASSWSHRGKGGTDTQYF.

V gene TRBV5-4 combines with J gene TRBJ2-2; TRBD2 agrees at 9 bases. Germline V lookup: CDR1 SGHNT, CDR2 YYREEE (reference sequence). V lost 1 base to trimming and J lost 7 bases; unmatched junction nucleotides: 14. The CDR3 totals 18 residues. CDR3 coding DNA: TGTGCCAGCAGCTTGTCAGCGGGGGGCCCCGGGAAGGGCGGGGAGCTGTTTTTT. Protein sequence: CASSLSAGGPGKGGELFF.

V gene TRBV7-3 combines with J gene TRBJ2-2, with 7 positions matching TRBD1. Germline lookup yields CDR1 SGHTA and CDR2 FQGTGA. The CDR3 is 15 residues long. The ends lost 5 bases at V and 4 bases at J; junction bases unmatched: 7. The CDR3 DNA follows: TGTGCCAGCAGCAACCGGGACAGAGTCACCGGGGAGCTGTTTTTT. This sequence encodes CASSNRDRVTGELFF.

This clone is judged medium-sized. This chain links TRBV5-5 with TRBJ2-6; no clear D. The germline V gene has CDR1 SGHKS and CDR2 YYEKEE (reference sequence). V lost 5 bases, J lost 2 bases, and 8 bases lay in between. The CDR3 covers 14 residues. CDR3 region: CASRTSTGANVLTF. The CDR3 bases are TGTGCCAGCAGGACAAGTACTGGGGCCAACGTCCTGACTTTC.

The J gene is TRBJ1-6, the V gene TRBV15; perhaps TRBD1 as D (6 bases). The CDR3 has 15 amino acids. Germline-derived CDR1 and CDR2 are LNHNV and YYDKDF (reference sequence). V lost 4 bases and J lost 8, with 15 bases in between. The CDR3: CATSTRQDGDSPLHF. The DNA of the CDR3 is TGTGCCACCAGCACTCGACAGGACGGAGATTCACCCCTCCACTTT.